Included here is one T cell receptor beta chain sequence, with context. Its cognate antigen is unknown. This specimen belongs to a study of CXCR3-negative and CXCR3-positive naive CD8 T cells. UMI-labeled 5' RACE TRB cDNA libraries were prepared from the cells. TCRdb re-analyzed the 5' RACE reads; it lists each CDR3 protein once, without DNA. This sample's clone table lists over 70,000 distinct CDR3 sequences. The CDR3 sequence is 15 residues long. The germline V gene encodes CDR1 MDHEN and CDR2 SYDVKM. Study findings and constraints: The study found that naive CXCR3-negative and CXCR3-positive cells shared TRBV-TRBJ usage, while memory cells differed. Against CXCR3-negative naive cells, CXCR3-positive naive cells showed more hydrophobic TRB CDR3s.

The receptor was isolated from a human donor in good health. Some clones in this sample may be carry-over from other donors' samples. Input material: naive CXCR3+ CD8+ T cells from blood. Described subset: CD45RO-CCR7+CD27+CD95- naive CD8+ T cells expressing CXCR3 (TNR3+). The genes are TRBV28 and TRBJ2-7; TCRdb outputs TRBD1, but without DNA this stays unchecked. The CDR3 region is CASSLLQESSYEQYF.